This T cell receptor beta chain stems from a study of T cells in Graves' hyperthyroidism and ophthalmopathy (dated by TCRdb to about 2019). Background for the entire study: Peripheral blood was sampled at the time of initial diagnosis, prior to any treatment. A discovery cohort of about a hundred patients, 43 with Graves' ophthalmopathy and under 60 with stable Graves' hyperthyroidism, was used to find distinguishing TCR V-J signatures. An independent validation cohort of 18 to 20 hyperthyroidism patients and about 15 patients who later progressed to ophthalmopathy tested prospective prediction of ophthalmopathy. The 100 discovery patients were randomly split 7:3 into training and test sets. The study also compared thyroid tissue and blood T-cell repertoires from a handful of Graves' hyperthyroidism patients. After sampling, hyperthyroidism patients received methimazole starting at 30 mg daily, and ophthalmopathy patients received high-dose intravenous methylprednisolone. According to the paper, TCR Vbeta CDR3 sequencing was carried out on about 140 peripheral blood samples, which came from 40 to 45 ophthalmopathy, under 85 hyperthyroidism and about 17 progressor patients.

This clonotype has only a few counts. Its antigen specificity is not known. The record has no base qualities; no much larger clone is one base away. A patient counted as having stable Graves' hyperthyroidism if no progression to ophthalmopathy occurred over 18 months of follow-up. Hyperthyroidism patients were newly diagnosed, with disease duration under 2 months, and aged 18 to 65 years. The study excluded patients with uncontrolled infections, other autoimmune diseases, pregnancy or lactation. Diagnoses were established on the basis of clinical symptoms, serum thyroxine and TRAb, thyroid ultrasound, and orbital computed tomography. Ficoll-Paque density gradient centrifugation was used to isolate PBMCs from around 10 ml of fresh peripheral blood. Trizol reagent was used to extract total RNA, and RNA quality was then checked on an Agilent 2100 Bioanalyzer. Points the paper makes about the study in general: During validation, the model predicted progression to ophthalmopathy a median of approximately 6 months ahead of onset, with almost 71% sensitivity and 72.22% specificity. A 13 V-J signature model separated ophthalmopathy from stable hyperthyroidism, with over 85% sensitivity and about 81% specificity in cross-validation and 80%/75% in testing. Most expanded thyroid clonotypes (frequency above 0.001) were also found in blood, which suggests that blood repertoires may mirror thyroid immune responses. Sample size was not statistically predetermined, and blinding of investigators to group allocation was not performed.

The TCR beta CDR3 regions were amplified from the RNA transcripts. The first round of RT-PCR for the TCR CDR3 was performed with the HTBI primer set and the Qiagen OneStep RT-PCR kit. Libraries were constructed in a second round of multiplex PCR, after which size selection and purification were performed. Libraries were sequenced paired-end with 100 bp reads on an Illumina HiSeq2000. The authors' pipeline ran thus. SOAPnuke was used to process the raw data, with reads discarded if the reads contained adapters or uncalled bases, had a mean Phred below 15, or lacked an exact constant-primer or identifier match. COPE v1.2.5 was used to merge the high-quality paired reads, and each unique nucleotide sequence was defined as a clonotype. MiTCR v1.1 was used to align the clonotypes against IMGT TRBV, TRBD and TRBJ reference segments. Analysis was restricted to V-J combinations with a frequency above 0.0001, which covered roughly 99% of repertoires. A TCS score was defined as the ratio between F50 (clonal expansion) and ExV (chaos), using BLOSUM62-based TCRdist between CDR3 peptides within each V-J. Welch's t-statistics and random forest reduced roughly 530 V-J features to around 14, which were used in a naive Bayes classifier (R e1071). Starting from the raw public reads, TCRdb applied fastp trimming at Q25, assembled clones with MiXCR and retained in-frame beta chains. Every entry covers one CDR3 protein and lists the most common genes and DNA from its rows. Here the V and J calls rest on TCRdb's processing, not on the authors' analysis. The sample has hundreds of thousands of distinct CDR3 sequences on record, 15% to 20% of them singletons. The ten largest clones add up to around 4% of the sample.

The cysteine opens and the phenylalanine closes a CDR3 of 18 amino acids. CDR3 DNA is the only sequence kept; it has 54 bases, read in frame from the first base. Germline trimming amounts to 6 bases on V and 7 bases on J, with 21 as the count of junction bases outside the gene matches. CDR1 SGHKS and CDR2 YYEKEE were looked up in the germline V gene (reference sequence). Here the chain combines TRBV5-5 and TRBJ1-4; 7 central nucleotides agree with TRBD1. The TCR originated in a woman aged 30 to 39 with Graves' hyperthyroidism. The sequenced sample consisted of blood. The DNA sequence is TGTGCCAGCACCCCCCACAGTCCATCGACAGGGTTAAGTGAAAAACTGTTTTTT. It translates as CASTPHSPSTGLSEKLFF.